One and the same sample provided the 12 T cell receptor beta chains below, sequenced in a study of blood T cells in healthy people across ages. Together with a sample-barcoded 5' primer, a J-beta primer mix was included in a second PCR lasting about 7 to 12 cycles. TCRdb passed the 5' RACE reads through MiXCR, listing each CDR3 protein once. The table lists 1.5 million to 2 million distinct CDR3 sequences, roughly 43% of them singletons, with 23% in the top ten. What was sequenced was blood. These receptors originate from a human donor in good health.

CDR3 bases: TGTGCCAGCAGTGAAGAAGGGGGCCTACTAACCTACGAGCAGTACTTC. Translating gives CASSEEGGLLTYEQYF. The chain links TRBV6-1 to TRBJ2-7; 7 nucleotides line up with TRBD1. Germline lookup yields CDR1 MNHNS and CDR2 SASEGT. CDR3 length equals 16 residues. After removal of 1 base from V and 2 bases from J, the junction contained 8 bases not matched to a gene.

The chain employs TRBV9 and TRBJ2-3; either TRBD1 or TRBD2 may supply D (5 bases each). The CDR3 length is 15 residues. CDR1 is SGDLS, CDR2 YYNGEE, per germline. V shed 0 bases and J shed 4 bases, with 12 bases lying between them. The CDR3 spells CASSVAGRSSDTQYF. The CDR3 DNA sequence: TGTGCCAGCAGCGTAGCAGGGAGATCCTCAGATACGCAGTATTTT.

The chain recombines TRBV29-1 with TRBJ1-1, with unresolved D. This CDR3 has 11 residues. V lost 7 bases, J lost 4 bases, and 10 bases lay in between. CDR1 is SQVTM and CDR2 is ANQGSEA in the germline V gene. The CDR3 loop is CSGKVGTEAFF. CDR3 bases: TGCAGCGGAAAGGTGGGCACTGAAGCTTTCTTT. Complete variable domain (other parts from reference TRBV29-1 and TRBJ1-1): SAVISQKPSRDICQRGTSLTIQCQVDSQVTMMFWYRQQPGQSLTLIATANQGSEATYESGFVIDKFPISRPNLTFSTLTVSNMSPEDSSIYLCSGKVGTEAFFGQGTRLTVV.

This rearrangement joins TRBV7-9 to TRBJ2-7; D unclear. The CDR3 is made up of 12 amino acids. In germline, CDR1 is SEHNR, CDR2 FQNEAQ (reference sequence). Trimming removed 4 bases from V and 5 bases from J, with 9 bases in between. The CDR3, as DNA: TGTGCCAGCAGCTCCGCCCTTCACGAGCAGTACTTC. It translates to CASSSALHEQYF.

Notes on this clonotype: This sequence may be a read error, since a much larger clone differs from it by one base. This sequence joins TRBV7-2 and TRBJ2-1; 11 nucleotides match TRBD1. V was pared by 5 bases and J by 13 bases, with 10 bases of the junction left unmatched. CDR1 SGHTA and CDR2 FQGNSA come from the germline V gene. CDR3 length equals 14 residues. This chain's CDR3 is CASSTGTGGETQFF. The CDR3, as DNA: TGTGCCAGCAGCACCGGGACAGGGGGAGAGACCCAGTTCTTC.

The chain joins TRBV28 to TRBJ2-3, with no clear D. CDR3 length: 14 amino acids. Germline V gene lookup returns CDR1 MDHEN and CDR2 SYDVKM. V lost 6 bases, J lost 2 bases, and 12 bases lay in between. CDR3 sequence reads: CASSTRLNTDTQYF. The CDR3 DNA reads TGTGCCAGCAGCACGAGACTCAACACAGATACGCAGTATTTT. Together with reference TRBV28 and TRBJ2-3, the CDR3 gives the full variable domain: DVKVTQSSRYLVKRTGEKVFLECVQDMDHENMFWYRQDPGLGLRLIYFSYDVKMKEKGDIPEGYSVSREKKERFSLILESASTNQTSMYLCASSTRLNTDTQYFGPGTRLTVL.

The gene calls are TRBV7-9 and TRBJ2-1; the match to TRBD1 covers 7 bases. V gave up 5 bases and J gave up 7 bases; unmatched junction bases: 11. Germline V gene lookup returns CDR1 SEHNR and CDR2 FQNEAQ (reference sequence). This CDR3 spans 15 amino acids. CDR3 residues: CASSINRGPWNEQFF. CDR3 DNA sequence: TGTGCCAGCAGCATAAACAGGGGCCCCTGGAATGAGCAGTTCTTC.

For this clonotype: A clone one base away is much larger, so this may be a read error. The DNA is omitted, as the CDR3 cannot be located on it reliably, and the CDR3 follows TCRdb's listing. The chain joins TRBV12-3 or TRBV12-4 to TRBJ2-6. Ends included, the CDR3 has 17 residues. Here the CDR3 reads CASTFRAWASGANVPTF.

CDR3 residues: CASSPLAGNTYNEQFF. The CDR3 DNA reads as TGTGCCAGCAGTCCATTAGCGGGGAATACCTACAATGAGCAGTTCTTC. The chain employs TRBV12-3 or TRBV12-4 and TRBJ2-1, with 8 bases that match TRBD2. The CDR3 totals 16 residues. Trimming cost V 5 bases and J 2 bases; bases outside gene matches: 8.

The chain combines TRBV6-5 with TRBJ1-6; perhaps TRBD1 as D (5 bases). Looked up from germline, CDR1 is MNHEY and CDR2 is SVGAGI. CDR3 size: 16 residues. Trimming took 0 bases from V and 7 from J, leaving 13 bases between them. CDR3 residues: CASSYSKTAGNSPLHF. In DNA form, the CDR3 reads TGTGCCAGCAGTTACTCGAAAACAGCAGGGAATTCACCCCTCCACTTT.

This chain connects TRBV6-2 or TRBV6-3 to TRBJ1-4; D possibly corresponds to TRBD1 (5 bases). CDR3 size: 16 residues. The germline gives CDR1 MNHEY, CDR2 SVGEGT. The V and J ends lost 7 bases and 6 bases respectively, with 21 bases between them. The DNA of the CDR3 is TGTGCCAGCACTCCAGGGCGTCGAGCTGTGGATGAAAAACTGTTTTTT. It encodes CASTPGRRAVDEKLFF.

Notes on this clonotype: The junction does not match germline at one end; this may be a read error. This chain links TRBV4-1 with TRBJ1-2; tentatively, D is TRBD1 (5 bases). Germline V gene data show CDR1 as MGHRA and CDR2 as YSYEKL. The CDR3 length is 15 residues. The CDR3 DNA is TGCGCCAGCAGCCAAGAAAACAGGCCACCTGGTGGCTGCACCTTC. Its protein product is CASSQENRPPGGCTF.